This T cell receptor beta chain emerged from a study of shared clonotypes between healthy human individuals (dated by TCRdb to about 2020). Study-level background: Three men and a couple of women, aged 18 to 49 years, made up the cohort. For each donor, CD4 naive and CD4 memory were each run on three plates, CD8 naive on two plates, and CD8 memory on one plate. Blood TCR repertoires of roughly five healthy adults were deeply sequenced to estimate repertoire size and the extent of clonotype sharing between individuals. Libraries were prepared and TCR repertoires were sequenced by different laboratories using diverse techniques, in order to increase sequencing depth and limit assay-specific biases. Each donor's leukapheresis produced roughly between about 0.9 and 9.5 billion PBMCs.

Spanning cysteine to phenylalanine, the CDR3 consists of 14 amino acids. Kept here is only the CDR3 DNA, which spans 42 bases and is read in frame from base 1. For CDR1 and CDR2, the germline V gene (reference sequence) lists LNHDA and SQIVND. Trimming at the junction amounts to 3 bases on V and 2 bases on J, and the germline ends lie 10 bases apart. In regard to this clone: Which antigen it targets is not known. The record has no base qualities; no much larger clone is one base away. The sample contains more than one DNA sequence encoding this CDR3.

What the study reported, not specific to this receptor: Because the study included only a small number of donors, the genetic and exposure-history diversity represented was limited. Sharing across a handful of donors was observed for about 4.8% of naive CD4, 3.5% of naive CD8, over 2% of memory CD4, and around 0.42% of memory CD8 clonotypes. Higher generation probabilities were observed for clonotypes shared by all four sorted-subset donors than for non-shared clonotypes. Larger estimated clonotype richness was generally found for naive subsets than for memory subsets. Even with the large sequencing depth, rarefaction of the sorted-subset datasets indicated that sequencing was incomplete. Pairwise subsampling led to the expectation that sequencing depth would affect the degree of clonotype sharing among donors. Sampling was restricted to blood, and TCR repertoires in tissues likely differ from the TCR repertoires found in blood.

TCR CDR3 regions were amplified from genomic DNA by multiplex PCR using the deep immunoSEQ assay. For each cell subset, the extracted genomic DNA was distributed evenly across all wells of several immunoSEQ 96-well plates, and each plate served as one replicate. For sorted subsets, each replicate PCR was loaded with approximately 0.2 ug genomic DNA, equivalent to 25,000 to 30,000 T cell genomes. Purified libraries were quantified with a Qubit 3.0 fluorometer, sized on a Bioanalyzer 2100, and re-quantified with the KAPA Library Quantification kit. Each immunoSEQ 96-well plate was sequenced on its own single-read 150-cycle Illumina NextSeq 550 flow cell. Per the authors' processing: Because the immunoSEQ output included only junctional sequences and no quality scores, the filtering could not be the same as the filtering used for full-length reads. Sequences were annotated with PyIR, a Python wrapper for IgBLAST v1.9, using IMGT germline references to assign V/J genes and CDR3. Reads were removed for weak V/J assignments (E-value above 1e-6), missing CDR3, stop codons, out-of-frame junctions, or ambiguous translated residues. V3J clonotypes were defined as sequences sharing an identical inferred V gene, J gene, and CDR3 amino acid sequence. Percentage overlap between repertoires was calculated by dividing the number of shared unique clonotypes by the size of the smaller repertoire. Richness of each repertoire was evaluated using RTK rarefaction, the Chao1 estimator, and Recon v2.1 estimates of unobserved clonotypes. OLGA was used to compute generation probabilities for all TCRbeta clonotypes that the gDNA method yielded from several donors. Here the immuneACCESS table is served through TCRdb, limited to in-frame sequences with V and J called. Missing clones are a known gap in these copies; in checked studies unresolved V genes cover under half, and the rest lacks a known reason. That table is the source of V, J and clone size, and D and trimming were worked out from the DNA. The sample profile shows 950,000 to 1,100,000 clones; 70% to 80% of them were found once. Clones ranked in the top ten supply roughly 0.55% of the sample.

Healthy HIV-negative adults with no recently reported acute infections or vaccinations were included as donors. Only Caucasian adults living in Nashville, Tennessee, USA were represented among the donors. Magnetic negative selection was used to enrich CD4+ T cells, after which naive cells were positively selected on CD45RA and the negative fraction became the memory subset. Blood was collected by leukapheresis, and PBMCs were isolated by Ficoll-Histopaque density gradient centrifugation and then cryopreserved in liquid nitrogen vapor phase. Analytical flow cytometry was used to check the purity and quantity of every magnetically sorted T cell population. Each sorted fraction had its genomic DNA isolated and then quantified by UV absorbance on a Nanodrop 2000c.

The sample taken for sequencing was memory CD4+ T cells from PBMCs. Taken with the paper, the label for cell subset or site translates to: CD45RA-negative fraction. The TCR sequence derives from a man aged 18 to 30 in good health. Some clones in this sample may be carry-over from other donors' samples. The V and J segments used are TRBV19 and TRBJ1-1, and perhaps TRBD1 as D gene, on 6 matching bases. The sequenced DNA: TGTGCCAGTAGTATCAGGGGTGGAAACACTGAAGCTTTCTTT. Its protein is CASSIRGGNTEAFF. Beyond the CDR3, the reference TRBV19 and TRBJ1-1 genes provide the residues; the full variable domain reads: DGGITQSPKYLFRKEGQNVTLSCEQNLNHDAMYWYRQDPGQGLRLIYYSQIVNDFQKGDIAEGYSVSREKKESFPLTVTSAQKNPTAFYLCASSIRGGNTEAFFGQGTRLTVV.